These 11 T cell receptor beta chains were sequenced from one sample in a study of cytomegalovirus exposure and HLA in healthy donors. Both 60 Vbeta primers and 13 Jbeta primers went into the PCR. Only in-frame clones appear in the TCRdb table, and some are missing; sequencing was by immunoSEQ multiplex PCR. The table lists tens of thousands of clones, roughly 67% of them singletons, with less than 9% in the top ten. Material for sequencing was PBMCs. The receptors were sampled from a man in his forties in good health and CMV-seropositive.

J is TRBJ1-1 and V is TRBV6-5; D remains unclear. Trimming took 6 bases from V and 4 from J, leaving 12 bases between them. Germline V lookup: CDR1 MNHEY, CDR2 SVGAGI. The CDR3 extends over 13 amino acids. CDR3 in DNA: TGTGCCAGCAGAACAGCTGGGAGCACTGAAGCTTTCTTT. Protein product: CASRTAGSTEAFF.

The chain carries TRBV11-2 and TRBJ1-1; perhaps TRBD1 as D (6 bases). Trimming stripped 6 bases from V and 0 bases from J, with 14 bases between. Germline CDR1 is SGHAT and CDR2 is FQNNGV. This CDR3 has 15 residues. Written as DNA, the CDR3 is TGTGCCAGCAGTTTCGGACAGAGCTTGAACACTGAAGCTTTCTTT. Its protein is CASSFGQSLNTEAFF. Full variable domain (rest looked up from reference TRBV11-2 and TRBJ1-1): EAGVAQSPRYKIIEKRQSVAFWCNPISGHATLYWYQQILGQGPKLLIQFQNNGVVDDSQLPKDRFSAERLKGVDSTLKIQPAKLEDSAVYLCASSFGQSLNTEAFFGQGTRLTVV.

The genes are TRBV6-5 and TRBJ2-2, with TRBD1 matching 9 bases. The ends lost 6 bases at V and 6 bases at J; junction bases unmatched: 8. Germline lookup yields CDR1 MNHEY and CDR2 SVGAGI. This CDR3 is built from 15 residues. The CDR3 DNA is TGTGCCAGCAGGCGACAGGGGGTCTCAGCCGGGGAGCTGTTTTTT. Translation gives CASRRQGVSAGELFF.

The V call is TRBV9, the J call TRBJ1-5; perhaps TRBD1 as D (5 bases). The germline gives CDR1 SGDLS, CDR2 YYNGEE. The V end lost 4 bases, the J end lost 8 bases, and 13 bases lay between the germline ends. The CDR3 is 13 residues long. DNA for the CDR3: TGTGCCAGCAGCCTAATGGGGGGTGAGCCCCAGCATTTT. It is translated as CASSLMGGEPQHF.

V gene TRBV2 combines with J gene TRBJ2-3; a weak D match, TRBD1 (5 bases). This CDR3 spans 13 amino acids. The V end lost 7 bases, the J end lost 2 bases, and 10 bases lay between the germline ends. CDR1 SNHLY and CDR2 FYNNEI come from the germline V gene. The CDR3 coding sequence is TGTGCCAGCATGGGGCAGAACACAGATACGCAGTATTTT. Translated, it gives CASMGQNTDTQYF.

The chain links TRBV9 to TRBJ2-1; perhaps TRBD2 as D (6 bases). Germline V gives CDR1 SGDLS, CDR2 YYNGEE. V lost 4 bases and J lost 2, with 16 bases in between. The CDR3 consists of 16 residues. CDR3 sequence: CASSPREPGAYNEQFF. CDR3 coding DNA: TGTGCCAGCAGCCCTCGGGAGCCTGGGGCCTACAATGAGCAGTTCTTC.

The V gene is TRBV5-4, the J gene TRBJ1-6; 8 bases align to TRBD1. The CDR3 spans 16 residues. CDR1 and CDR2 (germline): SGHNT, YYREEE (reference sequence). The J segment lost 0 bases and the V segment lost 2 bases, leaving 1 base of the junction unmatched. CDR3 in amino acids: CASSLQGGSYNSPLHF. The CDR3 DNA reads TGTGCCAGCAGCTTACAGGGGGGCTCCTATAATTCACCCCTCCACTTT.

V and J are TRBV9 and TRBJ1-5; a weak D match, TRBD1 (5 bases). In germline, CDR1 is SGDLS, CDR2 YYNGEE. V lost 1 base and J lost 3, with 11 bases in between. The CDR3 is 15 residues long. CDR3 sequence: CASSVTDSYNQPQHF. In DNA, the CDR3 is TGTGCCAGCAGCGTAACCGACAGCTACAATCAGCCCCAGCATTTT.

CDR3 bases: TGTGCCTGGATTTCGGTGACAGGTGAAGCTTTCTTT. Residues: CAWISVTGEAFF. The chain uses TRBV30 and TRBJ1-1, with D tentatively TRBD1 (6 bases). The CDR3 covers 12 residues. Germline V gene data show CDR1 as GTSNPN and CDR2 as SVGIG (reference sequence). Deletions cut 4 bases from V and 7 bases from J, with 13 bases between.

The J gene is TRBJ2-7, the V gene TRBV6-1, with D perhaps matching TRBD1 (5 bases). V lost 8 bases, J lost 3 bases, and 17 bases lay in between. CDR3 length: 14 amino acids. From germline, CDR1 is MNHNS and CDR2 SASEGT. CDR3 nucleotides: TGTGCCAGCGGGAAGGACACGACCAACTACGAGCAGTACTTC. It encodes CASGKDTTNYEQYF.

CDR3 DNA sequence: TGTGCCAGTAGTATAGGGACAGCTGGGGCCAACGTCCTGACTTTC. Protein product: CASSIGTAGANVLTF. The chain is built from TRBV19 and TRBJ2-6, with D perhaps matching TRBD1 (6 bases). CDR1 LNHDA and CDR2 SQIVND come from the germline V gene (reference sequence). The V and J ends lost 1 base and 2 bases respectively, with 6 bases between them. This CDR3 is built from 15 residues. The full variable domain, in which reference TRBV19 and TRBJ2-6 provide the parts outside the CDR3, is DGGITQSPKYLFRKEGQNVTLSCEQNLNHDAMYWYRQDPGQGLRLIYYSQIVNDFQKGDIAEGYSVSREKKESFPLTVTSAQKNPTAFYLCASSIGTAGANVLTFGAGSRLTVL.